This T cell receptor beta chain is drawn from a study of blood T cells in healthy people across ages. The authors ran a second PCR of about 6 to 11 cycles using a sample-barcoded 5' primer and a J-beta primer mix. One entry per CDR3 protein, called by TCRdb with MiXCR from the 5' RACE reads. Among about 670,000 distinct CDR3 sequences listed, 40% to 50% were seen once. About this clonotype itself: Its antigen is not identified.

V was clipped by 3 bases and J by 4 bases; unmatched bases: 4. This CDR3 spans 14 amino acids. Germline loops: CDR1 SGHRS, CDR2 YFSETQ. Whole-study results and caveats: Versus aged donors, long-lived donors had higher diversity and more naive CD4+ cells. What prevented conclusive comparison of naive and antigen-experienced cells was that PBMCs were unsorted.

The people who gave samples were healthy Caucasians from Russia, aged roughly 6 to 100. Isolation recovered at least 6.5 million PBMCs from every sample. The specimen was blood. The rearrangement links TRBV5-1 to TRBJ2-1; 7 positions agree with TRBD2. The clonotype comes from a man older than 75 in good health. CDR3 protein: CASSYGTMYNEQFF. In DNA form, the CDR3 reads TGCGCCAGCAGCTACGGGACTATGTACAATGAGCAGTTCTTC.